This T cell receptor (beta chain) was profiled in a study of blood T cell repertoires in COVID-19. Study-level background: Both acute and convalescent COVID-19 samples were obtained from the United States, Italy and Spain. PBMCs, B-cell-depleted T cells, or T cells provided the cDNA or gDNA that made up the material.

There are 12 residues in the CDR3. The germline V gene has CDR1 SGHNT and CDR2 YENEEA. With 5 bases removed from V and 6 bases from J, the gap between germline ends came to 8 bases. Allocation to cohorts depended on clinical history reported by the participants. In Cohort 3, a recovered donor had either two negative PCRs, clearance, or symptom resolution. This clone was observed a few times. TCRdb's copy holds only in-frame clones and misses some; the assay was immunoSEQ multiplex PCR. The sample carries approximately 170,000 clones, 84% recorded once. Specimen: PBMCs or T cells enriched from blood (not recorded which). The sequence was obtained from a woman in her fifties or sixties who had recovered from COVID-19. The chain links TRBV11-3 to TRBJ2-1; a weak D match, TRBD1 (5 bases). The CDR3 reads CASSRTGNEQFF. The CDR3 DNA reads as TGTGCCAGCAGCCGAACAGGCAATGAGCAGTTCTTC.